This TCR beta chain was retrieved from a study of T cell changes during pregnancy in multiple sclerosis. Using immunoSEQ multiplex PCR, the repertoire was profiled, and TCRdb retains in-frame clones only, with some absent. Of 65,000 to 90,000 clones in the sample, around 92% were seen once. The clonotype was recovered from a female donor with multiple sclerosis, enrolled in a pregnancy study. The sequencing used peripheral blood, collected before pregnancy.

CDR3 amino acids: CASSPPSGSAMRQYF. CDR3 DNA: TGTGCCAGCAGTCCACCTAGCGGGTCCGCTATGCGGCAGTACTTC. This chain joins TRBV6-1 and TRBJ2-7; 8 bases map to TRBD2. There are 15 residues in the CDR3. Per the germline V gene, CDR1 is MNHNS and CDR2 is SASEGT. V dropped 5 bases and J dropped 9; count of bases not matched to a gene: 15.